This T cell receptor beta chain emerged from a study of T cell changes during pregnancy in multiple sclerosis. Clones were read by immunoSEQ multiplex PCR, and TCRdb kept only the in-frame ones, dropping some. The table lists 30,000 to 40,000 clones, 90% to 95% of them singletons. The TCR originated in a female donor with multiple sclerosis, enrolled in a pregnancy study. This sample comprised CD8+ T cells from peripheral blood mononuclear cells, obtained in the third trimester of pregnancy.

DNA for the CDR3: TGCGCCAGCAGTGAGCCCCCGGGACTAGCGGGGCCGACAGATACGCAGTATTTT. Its translation is CASSEPPGLAGPTDTQYF. J is TRBJ2-3 and V is TRBV10-2; 13 bases agree with TRBD2. The CDR3 runs to 18 residues. The V gene end was trimmed by 2 bases and the J gene end by 3 bases; junction bases not matched to a gene: 8. Germline V lookup: CDR1 WSHSY, CDR2 SAAADI.